One sample yielded the 28 T cell receptor beta chains listed below, sequenced in a study of blood T cell repertoires in COVID-19. Repertoires were generated with immunoSEQ multiplex PCR, while TCRdb's copy carries only in-frame clones and drops some. The sample has fewer than 300,000 clones, roughly 80% seen once; the top ten hold approximately 15%. Source material: peripheral blood. Every receptor here comes from a person aged 70 to 80 with COVID-19, enrolled during active disease.

The CDR3 spells CASSLWGDRNTEAFF. CDR3 DNA sequence: TGCGCCAGCAGCTTGTGGGGGGACAGAAACACTGAAGCTTTCTTT. The chain couples TRBV5-1 to TRBJ1-1, with 7 nucleotides matching TRBD1. This CDR3 spans 15 amino acids. CDR1 is SGHRS, CDR2 YFSETQ, per germline. After removal of 1 base from V and 2 bases from J, the junction contained 5 bases not matched to a gene.

CDR3 coding DNA: TGTGCCAGCAGCTTCGGACAGGGCAATCAGCCCCAGCATTTT. Translated, it gives CASSFGQGNQPQHF. The V and J genes are TRBV7-2 and TRBJ1-5; TRBD1 aligns across 7 bases. CDR1 and CDR2 (germline): SGHTA, FQGNSA. The CDR3 spans 14 residues. J gave up 2 bases and V 3 bases, and 1 base lay outside the gene matches.

This CDR3 is CASSQAPTGGTEAFF. In DNA form, the CDR3 reads TGCGCCAGCAGCCAAGCTCCAACAGGGGGCACTGAAGCTTTCTTT. This chain connects TRBV4-3 to TRBJ1-1, with 8 positions matching TRBD1. V trimming: 1 base; J trimming: 4 bases; junction bases outside the gene matches: 5. The CDR3 is 15 amino acids. CDR1 is LGHNA, CDR2 YSLEER, per germline.

The chain employs TRBV27 and TRBJ1-2; a weak D match, TRBD1 (6 bases). The CDR3 spans 12 residues. Germline V gene lookup returns CDR1 MNHEY and CDR2 SMNVEV (reference sequence). Trimming removed 3 bases at V and 9 bases at J, with 11 bases between. CDR3 nucleotide sequence: TGTGCCAGCAGTTTTTCAGGGGATCGCTACACCTTC. This translates into CASSFSGDRYTF.

The rearrangement uses TRBV6-2 or TRBV6-3 and TRBJ2-3; D is possibly TRBD2 (6 bases). Germline V gene lookup returns CDR1 MNHEY and CDR2 SVGEGT. V was clipped by 4 bases and J by 0 bases, with 8 bases between them. The CDR3 loop spans 14 amino acids. Written as DNA, the CDR3 is TGTGCCAGCAGTTCCGCGGGGAGCACAGATACGCAGTATTTT. This translates into CASSSAGSTDTQYF.

This chain uses TRBV19 with TRBJ1-1; D is uncertain. CDR1 and CDR2 (germline): LNHDA, SQIVND (reference sequence). This CDR3 contains 14 residues. V was trimmed by 0 bases and J by 2 bases, leaving 7 bases between them. The CDR3, as DNA: TGTGCCAGTAGTATAGATCTAGCTAACACTGAAGCTTTCTTT. Amino acids: CASSIDLANTEAFF.

The rearrangement links TRBV15 to TRBJ1-3; weak D call: TRBD1 (6 bases). V was pared by 4 bases and J by 2 bases, with 18 bases between. The CDR3 runs to 17 residues. Germline CDR1 reads LNHNV; CDR2 reads YYDKDF (reference sequence). The CDR3 DNA reads as TGTGCCACCAGCATATCACAGGGTATGCGGCCTGGAAACACCATATATTTT. Protein: CATSISQGMRPGNTIYF.

The chain employs TRBV7-9 and TRBJ2-5; TRBD2 matches 8 bases. Germline trimming cut 2 bases from V and 4 bases from J; bases unmatched to any gene: 6. Germline CDR1 reads SEHNR; CDR2 reads FQNEAQ (reference sequence). This CDR3 has 15 residues. The CDR3 nucleotides read TGTGCCAGCAGCTTACGGAAGGGGACTAGAGAGACCCAGTACTTC. Its translation: CASSLRKGTRETQYF. Filled out from reference TRBV7-9 and TRBJ2-5, the complete variable domain reads DTGVSQNPRHKITKRGQNVTFRCDPISEHNRLYWYRQTLGQGPEFLTYFQNEAQLEKSRLLSDRFSAERPKGSFSTLEIQRTEQGDSAMYLCASSLRKGTRETQYFGPGTRLLVL.

V is TRBV4-3 and J is TRBJ2-7, with 10 bases aligning to TRBD2. V lost 2 bases to trimming and J lost 1 base; unmatched junction nucleotides: 2. The CDR3 has 15 amino acids. From germline, CDR1 is LGHNA and CDR2 YSLEER. The CDR3 loop is CASSQSLAGSYEQYF. As DNA, the CDR3 is TGCGCCAGCAGCCAATCACTAGCGGGATCCTACGAGCAGTACTTC.

This sequence joins TRBV6-5 and TRBJ1-2; 9 positions agree with TRBD1. The germline gives CDR1 MNHEY, CDR2 SVGAGI. V lost 4 bases and J lost 7; bases outside the gene matches: 7. The CDR3 consists of 14 residues. The CDR3 DNA reads TGTGCCAGCAGTTTATCACAGGGGGCGTTTGGCTACACCTTC. Protein product: CASSLSQGAFGYTF.

The table lists this clone with a count of one. The V and J genes are TRBV5-6 and TRBJ2-2; 12 positions agree with TRBD2. Germline assignment: CDR1 SGHDT and CDR2 YYEEEE. CDR3 length: 18 residues. Losses at the gene ends were 3 bases for V and 4 bases for J; bases not matched to a gene: 10. CDR3 amino acids: CASSSLWLAGGATGELFF. CDR3 DNA sequence: TGTGCCAGCAGCTCATTATGGCTAGCGGGGGGGGCCACCGGGGAGCTGTTTTTT.

The rearrangement links TRBV27 to TRBJ1-5; the D gene is possibly TRBD1 (6 bases). Trimming left V 5 bases short and J 2 bases short, with 13 bases between. The CDR3 contains 15 residues. CDR1 and CDR2 from the germline V gene are MNHEY and SMNVEV (reference sequence). In nucleotides, the CDR3 is TGTGCCAGCAGTATACAGGGTCGGGGCAATCAGCCCCAGCATTTT. Its protein product is CASSIQGRGNQPQHF.

The gene calls are TRBV9 and TRBJ2-1; 7 nucleotides agree with TRBD2. V trimming: 0 bases; J trimming: 1 base; junction bases outside the gene matches: 1. CDR3 length: 15 residues. Germline values: CDR1 SGDLS, CDR2 YYNGEE. CDR3 in amino acids: CASSVGRESYNEQFF. CDR3 in DNA: TGTGCCAGCAGCGTAGGGCGGGAGTCCTACAATGAGCAGTTCTTC.

This clone has just one count. This rearrangement joins TRBV7-8 to TRBJ1-2; the match to TRBD1 covers 8 bases. Unmatched junction bases numbered 7, after V lost 3 bases and J lost 7 bases. The germline gives CDR1 SGHVS, CDR2 FQNEAQ. The CDR3 is 14 residues long. DNA of the CDR3: TGTGCCAGCAGCTTTTTACAGGGGGAATTTGGCTACACCTTC. Translating gives CASSFLQGEFGYTF.

The chain combines TRBV6-6 with TRBJ1-5; D is ambiguous. CDR3 length: 14 residues. Germline loops: CDR1 MNHNY, CDR2 SVGAGI (reference sequence). Trimming left V 6 bases short and J 0 bases short, with 9 bases between. The CDR3 here is CASRGLDSNQPQHF. The CDR3 DNA sequence: TGTGCCAGCAGGGGTCTAGATAGCAATCAGCCCCAGCATTTT.

The chain has TRBV6-5 and TRBJ1-2; D not resolved. Between the trimmed V and J ends, which lost 6 bases and 7 bases, there was a span of 9 bases. Germline CDR1 and CDR2: MNHEY and SVGAGI. The CDR3 length is 11 residues. In nucleotides, the CDR3 is TGTGCCAGCAGCTCTGGCTTTGGCTACACCTTC. It is translated as CASSSGFGYTF.

The chain is built from TRBV2 and TRBJ1-2; weak D call: TRBD1 (5 bases). Germline CDR1 reads SNHLY; CDR2 reads FYNNEI. Trimming stripped 0 bases from V and 2 bases from J, with 10 bases between. The CDR3 has 15 amino acids. DNA of the CDR3: TGTGCCAGCAGTGAAGCATACAGGTCGAACTATGGCTACACCTTC. Amino acid sequence: CASSEAYRSNYGYTF.

The chain recombines TRBV7-2 with TRBJ2-7; D gene ambiguous. Germline CDR1 SGHTA, CDR2 FQGNSA. V lost 3 bases, J lost 2 bases, and 14 bases lay in between. The CDR3 is 15 amino acids. DNA of the CDR3: TGTGCCAGCAGCTTGGGTAGCTCCACCGCCTACGAGCAGTACTTC. Translated: CASSLGSSTAYEQYF.

The gene calls are TRBV14 and TRBJ2-3, with TRBD2 matching 9 bases. V dropped 1 base and J dropped 6; count of bases not matched to a gene: 5. The germline V gene encodes CDR1 SGHDN and CDR2 FVKESK. The CDR3 sequence is 15 residues long. CDR3 bases: TGTGCCAGCAGCCAAGTTTTAGCGGGAGCCGATACGCAGTATTTT. It encodes CASSQVLAGADTQYF.

V usage is TRBV14 and J usage is TRBJ2-7, with 7 positions matching TRBD1. There are 14 residues in the CDR3. Germline CDR1 and CDR2: SGHDN and FVKESK. The J segment lost 3 bases and the V segment lost 4 bases, leaving 6 bases of the junction unmatched. The CDR3 reads CASSRTGANYEQYF. The CDR3 DNA follows: TGTGCCAGCAGCCGAACAGGGGCTAACTACGAGCAGTACTTC.

The chain couples TRBV29-1 to TRBJ2-1, with TRBD1 identical over 8 bases. Germline V gives CDR1 SQVTM, CDR2 ANQGSEA. With V trimmed by 5 bases and J by 0 bases, 3 bases remained unmatched. CDR3 length: 14 residues. The CDR3 DNA reads as TGCAGCGTTTCGGGGACAGGCTCCTACAATGAGCAGTTCTTC. As protein: CSVSGTGSYNEQFF.

CDR3 region: CASSLAPGNNSPLHF. The CDR3 nucleotides are TGTGCCAGCAGCTTAGCGCCCGGGAATAATTCACCCCTCCACTTT. The rearrangement joins TRBV7-2 to TRBJ1-6; D ambiguous. The V gene's germline CDR1 is SGHTA and CDR2 FQGNSA. The V gene lost 0 bases and the J gene lost 5 bases, with 8 bases spanning the gap. The CDR3 contains 15 residues.

This clone was observed once. The chain uses TRBV10-3 and TRBJ2-3; D may be TRBD2 (7 bases). The CDR3 contains 15 residues. Trimming cost V 11 bases and J 0 bases, with 18 bases left between them. The germline gives CDR1 ENHRY, CDR2 SYGVKD. CDR3 sequence reads: CAVKGGDGSTDTQYF. CDR3 in DNA: TGTGCCGTCAAGGGGGGGGACGGAAGCACAGATACGCAGTATTTT.

V usage is TRBV19 and J usage is TRBJ2-3; 7 positions match TRBD1. V was pared by 5 bases and J by 8 bases, with 13 bases of the junction left unmatched. This CDR3 is 15 amino acids long. Germline-derived CDR1 and CDR2 are LNHDA and SQIVND (reference sequence). CDR3 sequence (DNA): TGTGCCAGTAGTGCCGGGACAGTGAGGGTTCTTACGCAGTATTTT. Translation: CASSAGTVRVLTQYF.

This chain connects TRBV30 to TRBJ2-3, with 9 bases that match TRBD2. Per the germline V gene, CDR1 is GTSNPN and CDR2 is SVGIG (reference sequence). This CDR3 contains 13 residues. V lost 2 bases to trimming and J lost 4 bases; unmatched junction nucleotides: 1. CDR3 region: CAWSLAGADTQYF. CDR3 nucleotide sequence: TGTGCCTGGAGTTTAGCGGGGGCAGATACGCAGTATTTT.

The chain joins TRBV19 to TRBJ2-3, with 9 bases lining up with TRBD2. The CDR3 has 15 amino acids. The germline gives CDR1 LNHDA, CDR2 SQIVND (reference sequence). Germline trimming cut 9 bases from V and 0 bases from J; bases unmatched to any gene: 7. CDR3 region: CASRRLAVSTDTQYF. The CDR3 bases are TGTGCCAGCAGACGACTAGCGGTTAGCACAGATACGCAGTATTTT.

This clone was found once. V usage is TRBV9 and J usage is TRBJ2-7, with 8 bases matching TRBD2. Trimming removed 0 bases from V and 1 base from J; junction bases left unmatched: 6. Germline assignment: CDR1 SGDLS and CDR2 YYNGEE. The CDR3 runs 16 residues. The CDR3 spells CASSVDAGGGSYEQYF. Written as DNA, the CDR3 is TGTGCCAGCAGCGTAGACGCGGGGGGCGGATCCTACGAGCAGTACTTC.

The CDR3 nucleotides are TGCGCCAGCAGCCAAGAATTATCTAGCGGGCTACCCTACAATGAGCAGTTCTTC. It is translated as CASSQELSSGLPYNEQFF. The rearrangement joins TRBV4-1 to TRBJ2-1, with 8 nucleotides matching TRBD2. CDR1 is MGHRA, CDR2 YSYEKL, per germline. This CDR3 region has 18 residues. The V gene end was trimmed by 0 bases and the J gene end by 2 bases; junction bases not matched to a gene: 9.